These 24 T cell receptor beta chains were all obtained from the same sample, sequenced in a study of blood T cell repertoires in COVID-19. Produced via immunoSEQ multiplex PCR; TCRdb's table is partial and in-frame only. The data show around 230,000 clones, over 80% seen once. The sample comprised peripheral blood. These receptors were collected from a man aged 40-55 years with acute or convalescent COVID-19.

The CDR3 loop is CASSLFLQGGYTDTQYF. The CDR3 coding sequence is TGTGCCAGCAGTTTATTTCTTCAGGGGGGCTACACAGATACGCAGTATTTT. J is TRBJ2-3 and V is TRBV28, with a tentative D call TRBD1 (7 bases). In germline, CDR1 is MDHEN, CDR2 SYDVKM. The CDR3 is 17 residues long. Trimming cost V 1 base and J 2 bases, with 16 bases left between them. Full variable domain (rest looked up from reference TRBV28 and TRBJ2-3): DVKVTQSSRYLVKRTGEKVFLECVQDMDHENMFWYRQDPGLGLRLIYFSYDVKMKEKGDIPEGYSVSREKKERFSLILESASTNQTSMYLCASSLFLQGGYTDTQYFGPGTRLTVL.

The gene calls are TRBV6-2 or TRBV6-3 and TRBJ2-7; 10 nucleotides agree with TRBD1. Germline V gene sequence: CDR1 MNHEY, CDR2 SVGEGT. CDR3 size: 15 residues. Trimming cost V 2 bases and J 2 bases; bases outside gene matches: 3. As DNA, the CDR3 is TGTGCCAGCAGTTACACCGGGACAGGGGCCTACGAGCAGTACTTC. Amino acids: CASSYTGTGAYEQYF.

The rearrangement uses TRBV5-1 and TRBJ1-5; TRBD1 might be the D (6 bases). CDR1 and CDR2 from the germline V gene are SGHRS and YFSETQ. The CDR3 loop spans 15 amino acids. The V end was cut by 0 bases, the J end by 4 bases, with 11 bases between. The CDR3 DNA is TGCGCCAGCAGCTTGGGCCCTCAGGGGAATCAGCCCCAGCATTTT. It translates to CASSLGPQGNQPQHF.

Remarks on this clone: This CDR3 is also generated by other DNA sequences in the sample. The J gene is TRBJ1-1, the V gene TRBV30; TRBD1 matches at 7 bases. V lost 0 bases to trimming and J lost 4 bases; unmatched junction nucleotides: 2. Germline CDR1 GTSNPN, CDR2 SVGIG (reference sequence). The CDR3 runs 13 residues. The CDR3 reads CAWSVAGGTEAFF. CDR3 DNA: TGTGCCTGGAGTGTAGCAGGGGGCACTGAAGCTTTCTTT.

This clone was seen only a few times. The genes are TRBV2 and TRBJ2-3; TRBD2 matches 10 bases. Germline assignment: CDR1 SNHLY and CDR2 FYNNEI. V lost 4 bases to trimming and J lost 8 bases; unmatched junction nucleotides: 9. The CDR3 is 15 amino acids. This CDR3 is CASSAGAGGGGTQYF. The CDR3, as DNA: TGTGCCAGCAGTGCTGGAGCGGGAGGGGGCGGTACGCAGTATTTT. The entire variable domain, with the rest obtained from reference TRBV2 and TRBJ2-3, is as follows: EPEVTQTPSHQVTQMGQEVILRCVPISNHLYFYWYRQILGQKVEFLVSFYNNEISEKSEIFDDQFSVERPDGSNFTLKIRSTKLEDSAMYFCASSAGAGGGGTQYFGPGTRLTVL.

The chain uses TRBV29-1 and TRBJ2-2; possibly TRBD2 for D (5 bases). Trimming shortened V by 7 bases and J by 3 bases, and 9 bases separated the two germline ends. Germline-derived CDR1 and CDR2 are SQVTM and ANQGSEA. CDR3 length: 12 amino acids. The CDR3 reads CSGRGYTGELFF. The CDR3 bases are TGCAGCGGGAGAGGGTACACCGGGGAGCTGTTTTTT.

The chain is built from TRBV4-2 and TRBJ2-3; 7 bases map to TRBD2. V was pared by 0 bases and J by 1 base, with 4 bases of the junction left unmatched. The CDR3 loop spans 16 amino acids. Germline CDR1 and CDR2: LGHNA and YNFKEQ. This chain's CDR3 is CASSQDATSGTDTQYF. The CDR3 DNA reads as TGTGCCAGCAGCCAAGATGCCACTAGCGGCACAGATACGCAGTATTTT.

This chain uses TRBV30 with TRBJ1-1; TRBD1 matches at 10 bases. This CDR3 has 14 residues. Germline values: CDR1 GTSNPN, CDR2 SVGIG (reference sequence). The V segment lost 2 bases and the J segment 3 bases; nucleotides outside the gene matches: 3. The CDR3 region is CAWSIGTGDTEAFF. For the CDR3, the DNA is TGTGCCTGGAGTATTGGGACAGGGGACACTGAAGCTTTCTTT.

The chain employs TRBV3-1 (or the pseudogene TRBV3-2) and TRBJ2-1; 7 bases line up with TRBD2. The V gene end was trimmed by 10 bases and the J gene end by 4 bases; junction bases not matched to a gene: 13. CDR1 is LGHDT, CDR2 YNNKEL, per germline (reference sequence). This CDR3 spans 15 amino acids. The CDR3: CATEGRGLAYNEQFF. The CDR3 DNA reads TGTGCCACCGAGGGGAGGGGACTCGCATACAATGAGCAGTTCTTC.

The genes are TRBV6-1 and TRBJ2-7; no clear D. CDR1 MNHNS and CDR2 SASEGT come from the germline V gene. The V end lost 0 bases, the J end lost 3 bases, and 6 bases lay between the germline ends. CDR3 size: 13 residues. The CDR3 nucleotides read TGTGCCAGCAGTGAAGCCGGAGTCTACGAGCAGTACTTC. Encoded protein: CASSEAGVYEQYF.

The chain is built from TRBV7-9 and TRBJ2-7, with 9 bases lining up with TRBD2. In germline, CDR1 is SEHNR, CDR2 FQNEAQ (reference sequence). Trimming removed 4 bases from V and 5 bases from J; junction bases left unmatched: 9. CDR3 length equals 15 residues. CDR3 nucleotides: TGTGCCAGCAGCTCAAGGACTAGCGTCCACGACGAGCAGTACTTC. Translation gives CASSSRTSVHDEQYF.

This rearrangement joins TRBV5-1 to TRBJ1-4; possibly TRBD1 for D (6 bases). The CDR3 has 14 amino acids. Germline assignment: CDR1 SGHRS and CDR2 YFSETQ. V dropped 3 bases and J dropped 2 bases, with 8 bases sitting between them. In DNA form, the CDR3 reads TGCGCCAGCAGCTCCCAGGGGACTAATGAAAAACTGTTTTTT. This codes for CASSSQGTNEKLFF.

This chain links TRBV29-1 with TRBJ2-1; D unresolved. The V gene lost 4 bases and the J gene lost 3 bases, with 10 bases spanning the gap. The CDR3 consists of 13 residues. Germline-derived CDR1 and CDR2 are SQVTM and ANQGSEA. DNA for the CDR3: TGCAGCGTTGCTAGAAATCTCTACAATGAGCAGTTCTTC. Translation: CSVARNLYNEQFF.

The rearrangement joins TRBV18 to TRBJ2-3, with D maybe TRBD2 (5 bases). Between the trimmed V and J ends, which lost 2 bases and 0 bases, there was a span of 9 bases. From germline, CDR1 is KGHSH and CDR2 LQKENI. CDR3 length: 15 residues. The CDR3 DNA sequence: TGTGCCAGCTCACCAGTGGGAGAAAGCACAGATACGCAGTATTTT. This encodes CASSPVGESTDTQYF. The full variable domain, rest sourced from reference TRBV18 and TRBJ2-3, is NAGVMQNPRHLVRRRGQEARLRCSPMKGHSHVYWYRQLPEEGLKFMVYLQKENIIDESGMPKERFSAEFPKEGPSILRIQQVVRGDSAAYFCASSPVGESTDTQYFGPGTRLTVL.

The chain's CDR3 is CASSQGASVRREGWNEQFF. CDR3 nucleotides: TGCGCCAGCAGCCAAGGGGCTAGTGTAAGGAGGGAGGGTTGGAATGAGCAGTTCTTC. The J gene is TRBJ2-1, the V gene TRBV4-1, with 7 bases lining up with TRBD2. Trimming at V came to 1 base and at J to 7 bases, leaving 19 bases not matched to a gene. Germline-derived CDR1 and CDR2 are MGHRA and YSYEKL. The length of the CDR3 is 19 residues.

This chain joins TRBV7-3 and TRBJ2-6; D gene ambiguous. Trimming cost V 6 bases and J 0 bases, with 9 bases left between them. There are 15 residues in the CDR3. Germline CDR1 and CDR2: SGHTA and FQGTGA. DNA of the CDR3: TGTGCCAGCAGTCGATCGAGCTCTGGGGCCAACGTCCTGACTTTC. It encodes CASSRSSSGANVLTF.

The rearrangement joins TRBV6-4 to TRBJ1-2; TRBD1 matches at 7 bases. The ends lost 7 bases at V and 8 bases at J; junction bases unmatched: 16. Germline V lookup: CDR1 MRHNA, CDR2 SNTAGT. This CDR3 spans 15 amino acids. This CDR3 is CASKPRTGLPWGYTF. CDR3 bases: TGTGCCAGCAAGCCCCGGACAGGACTACCCTGGGGCTACACCTTC.

The genes are TRBV19 and TRBJ1-5; D remains ambiguous. CDR1 is LNHDA, CDR2 SQIVND, per germline (reference sequence). Trimming removed 3 bases at V and 6 bases at J, with 15 bases between. The CDR3 runs 15 residues. CDR3 residues: CASSIDGMRSQPQHF. The CDR3 DNA follows: TGTGCCAGTAGTATCGATGGTATGCGAAGTCAGCCCCAGCATTTT. Together with reference TRBV19 and TRBJ1-5, the CDR3 gives the full variable domain: DGGITQSPKYLFRKEGQNVTLSCEQNLNHDAMYWYRQDPGQGLRLIYYSQIVNDFQKGDIAEGYSVSREKKESFPLTVTSAQKNPTAFYLCASSIDGMRSQPQHFGDGTRLSIL.

V usage is TRBV28 and J usage is TRBJ2-1; a weak D match, TRBD2 (6 bases). CDR3 length: 18 amino acids. The V gene lost 6 bases and the J gene lost 1 base, with 22 bases spanning the gap. Per the germline V gene, CDR1 is MDHEN and CDR2 is SYDVKM. The CDR3 nucleotides are TGTGCCAGCAGAGCCGAATCGTCGGGGGTGCGATCCTACAATGAGCAGTTCTTC. Encoded protein: CASRAESSGVRSYNEQFF.

This sequence joins TRBV3-1 (or the pseudogene TRBV3-2) and TRBJ2-4, with TRBD1 as a possible D gene (5 bases). This CDR3 has 14 amino acids. Deletions cut 5 bases from V and 8 bases from J, with 16 bases between. CDR1 and CDR2 from the germline V gene are LGHDT and YNNKEL (reference sequence). The CDR3 spells CASSAPGPVDIQYF. The CDR3 DNA reads TGTGCCAGCAGCGCCCCAGGGCCGGTGGACATTCAGTACTTC.

The V gene is TRBV15, the J gene TRBJ2-6; no clear D. Trimming took off 5 bases at V and 0 bases at J, with 14 bases between the two ends. CDR3 length: 17 amino acids. In germline, CDR1 is LNHNV, CDR2 YYDKDF (reference sequence). CDR3 DNA sequence: TGTGCCACCAGCTTCCCCTCCCTCAGCTCTGGGGCCAACGTCCTGACTTTC. It is translated as CATSFPSLSSGANVLTF.

Points on this clone: Other DNA sequences in the sample encode the same CDR3. The chain links TRBV18 to TRBJ1-6; 7 bases agree with TRBD1. The length of the CDR3 is 13 residues. The germline V gene encodes CDR1 KGHSH and CDR2 LQKENI. The V segment lost 4 bases and the J segment 8 bases; nucleotides outside the gene matches: 2. CDR3 residues: CASSLDRDSPLHF. For the CDR3, the DNA is TGTGCCAGCTCACTCGACAGGGATTCACCCCTCCACTTT.

This sequence joins TRBV6-5 and TRBJ1-1; 8 bases agree with TRBD1. Germline V gene sequence: CDR1 MNHEY, CDR2 SVGAGI. The CDR3 is 15 residues long. J lost 4 bases, V lost 6 bases, and 10 bases had no gene match. CDR3 sequence reads: CASRLDRGGGTEAFF. The CDR3 region has the DNA TGTGCCAGCAGACTCGACAGGGGTGGGGGCACTGAAGCTTTCTTT.

V gene TRBV7-9 combines with J gene TRBJ1-1; D is unclear. CDR1 SEHNR and CDR2 FQNEAQ come from the germline V gene (reference sequence). V lost 1 base and J lost 7, with 19 bases in between. This CDR3 has 16 residues. In DNA, the CDR3 is TGTGCCAGCAGCTTAGTAGGCCAACAGATGGTACTTGAAGCTTTCTTT. This sequence encodes CASSLVGQQMVLEAFF.